This TCR beta chain is from a study of shared clonotypes between healthy human individuals. Naivety among CD8 cells was defined by CD45RO negativity and positive CCR7 selection, thereby excluding terminally differentiated effector memory CD45RA+ cells. All of the donors resided in Nashville, Tennessee, and each was a Caucasian adult. Regarding this clone: No antigen is known for it.

General study results and limits: Generally, naive subsets came out with larger estimated richness than memory subsets. Rarefaction indicated that sorted-subset sequencing remained incomplete although depth was large.

Germline lookup yields CDR1 MNHEY and CDR2 SMNVEV (reference sequence). The ends lost 1 base at V and 5 bases at J; junction bases unmatched: 8. The CDR3 contains 15 residues. Data came from immunoSEQ multiplex PCR; TCRdb stores just in-frame clones and leaves some out. The sample carries approximately 2,200,000 clones, under 95% recorded once. This chain links TRBV27 with TRBJ2-7, with TRBD2 matching 7 bases. The specimen was naive CD8+ T cells from PBMCs. The receptor comes from a man aged 18 to 29 in good health. Some clones in this sample may be carry-over from other donors' samples. DNA for the CDR3: TGTGCCAGCAGTTTATGGGGGAGGGCCGCTCACGAGCAGTACTTC. Amino acids: CASSLWGRAAHEQYF.